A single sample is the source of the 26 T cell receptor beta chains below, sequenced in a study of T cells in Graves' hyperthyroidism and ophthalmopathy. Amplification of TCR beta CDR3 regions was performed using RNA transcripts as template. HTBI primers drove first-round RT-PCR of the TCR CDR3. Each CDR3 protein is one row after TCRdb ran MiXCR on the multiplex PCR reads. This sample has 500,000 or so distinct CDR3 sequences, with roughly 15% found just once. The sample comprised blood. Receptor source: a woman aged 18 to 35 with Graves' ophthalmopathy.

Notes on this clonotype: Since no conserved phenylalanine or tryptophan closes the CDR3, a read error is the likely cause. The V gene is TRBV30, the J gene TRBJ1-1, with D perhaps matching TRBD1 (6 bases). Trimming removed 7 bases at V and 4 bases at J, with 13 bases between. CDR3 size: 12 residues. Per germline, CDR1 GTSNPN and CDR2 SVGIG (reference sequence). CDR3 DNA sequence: TGTGCCTTTTCAGGGGATTTCACTGAAGCTTTCTCT. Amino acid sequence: CAFSGDFTEAFS.

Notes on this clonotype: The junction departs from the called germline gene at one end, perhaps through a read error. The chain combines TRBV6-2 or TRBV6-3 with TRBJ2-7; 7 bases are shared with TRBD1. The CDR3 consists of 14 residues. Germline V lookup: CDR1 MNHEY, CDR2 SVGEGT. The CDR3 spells CAISESTGLDEQYF. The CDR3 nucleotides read TGTGCCATCAGTGAGTCGACAGGGCTCGACGAGCAGTACTTC.

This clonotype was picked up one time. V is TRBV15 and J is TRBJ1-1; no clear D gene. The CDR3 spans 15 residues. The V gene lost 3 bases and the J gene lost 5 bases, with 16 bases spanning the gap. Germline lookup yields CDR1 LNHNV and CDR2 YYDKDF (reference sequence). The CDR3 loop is CATSSRAAFWTEAFF. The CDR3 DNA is TGTGCCACCAGCAGTAGGGCCGCTTTTTGGACTGAAGCTTTCTTT. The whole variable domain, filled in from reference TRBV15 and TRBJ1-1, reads DAMVIQNPRYQVTQFGKPVTLSCSQTLNHNVMYWYQQKSSQAPKLLFHYYDKDFNNEADTPDNFQSRRPNTSFCFLDIRSPGLGDTAMYLCATSSRAAFWTEAFFGQGTRLTVV.

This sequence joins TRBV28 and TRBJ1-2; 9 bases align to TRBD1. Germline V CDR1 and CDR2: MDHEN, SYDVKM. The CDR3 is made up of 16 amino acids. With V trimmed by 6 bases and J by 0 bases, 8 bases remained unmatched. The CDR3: CASSPTGGQANYGYTF. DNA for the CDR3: TGTGCCAGCAGCCCGACAGGGGGACAAGCTAACTATGGCTACACCTTC.

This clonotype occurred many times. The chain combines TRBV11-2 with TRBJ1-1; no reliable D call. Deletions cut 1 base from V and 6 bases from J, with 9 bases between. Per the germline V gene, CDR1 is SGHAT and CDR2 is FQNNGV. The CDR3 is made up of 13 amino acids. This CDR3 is CASSLATKAEAFF. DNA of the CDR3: TGTGCCAGCAGCTTAGCGACCAAGGCTGAAGCTTTCTTT.

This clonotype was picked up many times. The CDR3 reads CASTYERERDTEAFF. The CDR3 nucleotides read TGTGCCAGCACCTACGAGCGGGAGAGGGACACTGAAGCTTTCTTT. The chain uses TRBV28 and TRBJ1-1; the D is unclear. Trimming removed 7 bases from V and 3 bases from J, with 18 bases in between. This CDR3 has 15 residues. CDR1 and CDR2 (germline): MDHEN, SYDVKM.

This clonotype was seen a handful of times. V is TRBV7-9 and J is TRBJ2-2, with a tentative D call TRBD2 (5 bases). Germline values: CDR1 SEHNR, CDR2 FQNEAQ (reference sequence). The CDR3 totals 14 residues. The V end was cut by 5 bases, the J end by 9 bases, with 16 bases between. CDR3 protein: CASSTRTDGRELFF. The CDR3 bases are TGTGCCAGCAGCACGCGGACTGACGGCCGGGAGCTGTTTTTT.

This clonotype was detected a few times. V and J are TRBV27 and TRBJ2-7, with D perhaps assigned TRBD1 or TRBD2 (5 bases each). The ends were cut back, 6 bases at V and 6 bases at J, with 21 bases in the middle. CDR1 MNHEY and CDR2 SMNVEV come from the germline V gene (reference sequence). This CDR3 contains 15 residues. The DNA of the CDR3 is TGTGCCAGCAGCTCCCCTTCAAGGGGCCGGGGCGAGCAGTACTTC. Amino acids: CASSSPSRGRGEQYF.

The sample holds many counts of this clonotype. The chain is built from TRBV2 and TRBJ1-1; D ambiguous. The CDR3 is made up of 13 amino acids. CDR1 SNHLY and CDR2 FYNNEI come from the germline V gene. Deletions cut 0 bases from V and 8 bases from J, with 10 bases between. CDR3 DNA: TGTGCCAGCAGTGAAGCGACATTCGGGGAAGCTTTCTTT. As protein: CASSEATFGEAFF.

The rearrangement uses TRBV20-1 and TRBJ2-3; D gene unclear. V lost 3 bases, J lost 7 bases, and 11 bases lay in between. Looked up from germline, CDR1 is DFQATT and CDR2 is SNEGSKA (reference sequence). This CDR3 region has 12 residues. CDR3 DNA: TGCAGTGCTAGGGGTCCGGCTAATACGCAGTATTTT. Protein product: CSARGPANTQYF.

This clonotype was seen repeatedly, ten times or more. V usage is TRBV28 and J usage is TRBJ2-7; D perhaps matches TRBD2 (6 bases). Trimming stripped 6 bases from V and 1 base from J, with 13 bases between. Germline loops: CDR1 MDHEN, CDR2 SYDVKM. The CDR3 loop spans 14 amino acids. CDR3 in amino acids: CASSTPGTSYEQYF. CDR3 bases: TGTGCCAGCAGCACACCGGGGACTTCCTACGAGCAGTACTTC.

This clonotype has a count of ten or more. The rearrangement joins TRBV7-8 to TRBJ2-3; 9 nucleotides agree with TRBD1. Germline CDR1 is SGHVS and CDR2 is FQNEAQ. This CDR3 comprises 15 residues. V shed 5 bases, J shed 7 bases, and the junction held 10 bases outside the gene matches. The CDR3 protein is CASSDHVDRGNTQYF. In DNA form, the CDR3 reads TGTGCCAGCAGCGATCACGTGGACAGGGGAAATACGCAGTATTTT.

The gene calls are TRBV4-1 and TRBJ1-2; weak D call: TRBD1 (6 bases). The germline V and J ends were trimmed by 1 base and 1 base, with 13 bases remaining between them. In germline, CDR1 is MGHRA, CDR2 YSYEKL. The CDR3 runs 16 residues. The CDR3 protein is CASSQVNQGNNYGYTF. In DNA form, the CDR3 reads TGCGCCAGCAGCCAAGTAAACCAGGGGAATAACTATGGCTACACCTTC.

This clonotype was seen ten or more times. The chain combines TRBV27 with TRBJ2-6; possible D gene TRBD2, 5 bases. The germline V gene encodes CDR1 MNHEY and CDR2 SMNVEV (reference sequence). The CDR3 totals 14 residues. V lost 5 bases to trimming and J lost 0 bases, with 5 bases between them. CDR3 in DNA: TGTGCCAGCAGTGACTACTCTGGGGCCAACGTCCTGACTTTC. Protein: CASSDYSGANVLTF.

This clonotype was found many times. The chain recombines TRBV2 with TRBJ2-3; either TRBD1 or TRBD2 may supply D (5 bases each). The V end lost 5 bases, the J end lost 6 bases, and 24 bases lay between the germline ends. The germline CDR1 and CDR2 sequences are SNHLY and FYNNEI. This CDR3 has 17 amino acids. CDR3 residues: CASSWGTTLVLGDTQYF. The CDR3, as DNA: TGTGCCAGCAGTTGGGGGACGACCCTTGTCTTAGGGGATACGCAGTATTTT.

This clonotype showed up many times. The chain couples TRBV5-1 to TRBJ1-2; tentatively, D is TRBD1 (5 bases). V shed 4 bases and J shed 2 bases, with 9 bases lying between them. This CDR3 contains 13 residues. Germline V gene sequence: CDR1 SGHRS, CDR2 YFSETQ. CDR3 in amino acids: CASSQGVNYGYTF. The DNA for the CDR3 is TGCGCCAGCAGCCAAGGGGTAAACTATGGCTACACCTTC. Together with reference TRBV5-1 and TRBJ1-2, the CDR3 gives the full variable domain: KAGVTQTPRYLIKTRGQQVTLSCSPISGHRSVSWYQQTPGQGLQFLFEYFSETQRNKGNFPGRFSGRQFSNSRSEMNVSTLELGDSALYLCASSQGVNYGYTFGSGTRLTVV.

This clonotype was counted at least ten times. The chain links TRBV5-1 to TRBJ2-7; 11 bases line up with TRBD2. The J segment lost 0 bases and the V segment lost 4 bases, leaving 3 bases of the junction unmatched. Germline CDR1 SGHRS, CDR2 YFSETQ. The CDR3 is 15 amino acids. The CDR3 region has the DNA TGCGCCAGCAGCACGACTAGCGGGGCCTCCTACGAGCAGTACTTC. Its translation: CASSTTSGASYEQYF.

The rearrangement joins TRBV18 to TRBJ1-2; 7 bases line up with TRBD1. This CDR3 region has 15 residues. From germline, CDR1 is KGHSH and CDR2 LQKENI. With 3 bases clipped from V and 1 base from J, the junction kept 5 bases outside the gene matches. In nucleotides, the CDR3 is TGTGCCAGCTCACCGGGACAGAAGAATAACTATGGCTACACCTTC. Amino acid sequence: CASSPGQKNNYGYTF.

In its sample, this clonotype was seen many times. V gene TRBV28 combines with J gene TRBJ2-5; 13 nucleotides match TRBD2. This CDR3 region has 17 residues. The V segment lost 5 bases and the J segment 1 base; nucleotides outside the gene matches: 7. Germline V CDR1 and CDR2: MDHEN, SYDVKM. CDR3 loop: CASSPSTSGRPQETQYF. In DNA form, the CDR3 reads TGTGCCAGCAGTCCCTCGACTAGCGGGAGGCCCCAAGAGACCCAGTACTTC.

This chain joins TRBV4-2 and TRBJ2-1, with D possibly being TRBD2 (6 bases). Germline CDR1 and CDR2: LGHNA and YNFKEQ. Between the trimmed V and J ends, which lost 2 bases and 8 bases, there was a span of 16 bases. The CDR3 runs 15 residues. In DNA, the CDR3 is TGTGCCAGCAGCCAACCGGAACAGGAGGGAGATGAGCAGTTCTTC. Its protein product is CASSQPEQEGDEQFF.

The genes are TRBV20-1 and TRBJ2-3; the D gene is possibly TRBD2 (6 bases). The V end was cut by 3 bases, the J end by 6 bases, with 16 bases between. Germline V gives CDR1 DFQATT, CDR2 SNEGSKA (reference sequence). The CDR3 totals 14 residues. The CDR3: CSARGSGAGDTQYF. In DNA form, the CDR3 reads TGCAGTGCTAGGGGTAGCGGAGCTGGGGATACGCAGTATTTT.

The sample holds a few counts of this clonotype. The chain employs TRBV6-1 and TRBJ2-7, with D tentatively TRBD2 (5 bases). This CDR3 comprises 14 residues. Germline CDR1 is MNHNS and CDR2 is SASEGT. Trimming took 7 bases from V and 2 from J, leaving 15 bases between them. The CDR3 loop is CASKNGKGPYEQYF. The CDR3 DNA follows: TGTGCCAGCAAGAACGGGAAGGGTCCCTACGAGCAGTACTTC.

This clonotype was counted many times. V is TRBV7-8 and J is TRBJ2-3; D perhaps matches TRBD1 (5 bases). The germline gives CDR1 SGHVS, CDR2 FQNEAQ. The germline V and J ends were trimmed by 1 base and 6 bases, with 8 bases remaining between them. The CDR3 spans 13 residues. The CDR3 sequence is CASSLEGPDTQYF. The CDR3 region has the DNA TGTGCCAGCAGCTTAGAGGGGCCCGATACGCAGTATTTT.

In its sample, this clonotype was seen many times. CDR3 in amino acids: CASSLATVSTDTQYF. CDR3 bases: TGCGCCAGCAGCTTGGCCACGGTTAGCACAGATACGCAGTATTTT. The genes are TRBV5-1 and TRBJ2-3; D unclear. V dropped 0 bases and J dropped 0 bases, with 8 bases sitting between them. CDR1 SGHRS and CDR2 YFSETQ come from the germline V gene. This CDR3 spans 15 amino acids.

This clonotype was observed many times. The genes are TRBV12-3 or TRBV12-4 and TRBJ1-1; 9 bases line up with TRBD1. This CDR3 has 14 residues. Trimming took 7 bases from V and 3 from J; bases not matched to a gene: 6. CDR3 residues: CASKKQGADTEAFF. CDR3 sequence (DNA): TGTGCCAGCAAAAAACAGGGGGCGGACACTGAAGCTTTCTTT.

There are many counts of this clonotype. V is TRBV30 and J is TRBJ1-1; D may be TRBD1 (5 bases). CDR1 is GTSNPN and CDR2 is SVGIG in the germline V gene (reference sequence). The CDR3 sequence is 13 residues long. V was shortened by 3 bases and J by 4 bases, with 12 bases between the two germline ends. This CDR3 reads CAWRDNRFTEAFF. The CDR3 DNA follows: TGTGCCTGGAGGGATAACAGGTTCACTGAAGCTTTCTTT.